This TCR beta chain is from a study of CD8 T cell repertoires and HIV-1 epitope variants. In the study overall: Tested: three Gag epitope families, Nef HW9 and YT9. An uncultured baseline aliquot held 1M T cells.

The CDR3 has 15 residues. Per the germline V gene, CDR1 is SNHLY and CDR2 is FYNNEI. V was pared by 6 bases and J by 8 bases, with 12 bases of the junction left unmatched. Points from the study as a whole: This assay reports beta chains of antigen-expanded cells, not T cell function.

Survey-depth immunoSEQ sequencing covered TCR beta CDR3 regions. Generated by immunoSEQ multiplex PCR, the TCRdb table keeps only in-frame clones and is missing some. The table has 6,000 or so clones, around three fifths seen once; the top ten hold roughly two fifths. Comment on this clone: Its antigen is not known.

The clonotype was recovered from a male donor with HIV. The rearrangement joins TRBV2 to TRBJ1-4, with 7 bases fitting TRBD1. Sequenced input: cultured CD8+ T cells derived from PBMCs. The CDR3 spells CASSRGQAQSEKLFF. CDR3 nucleotides: TGTGCCAGCAGCCGCGGACAGGCCCAGTCGGAAAAACTGTTTTTT. Variable domain in full (rest from reference TRBV2 and TRBJ1-4): EPEVTQTPSHQVTQMGQEVILRCVPISNHLYFYWYRQILGQKVEFLVSFYNNEISEKSEIFDDQFSVERPDGSNFTLKIRSTKLEDSAMYFCASSRGQAQSEKLFFGSGTQLSVL.